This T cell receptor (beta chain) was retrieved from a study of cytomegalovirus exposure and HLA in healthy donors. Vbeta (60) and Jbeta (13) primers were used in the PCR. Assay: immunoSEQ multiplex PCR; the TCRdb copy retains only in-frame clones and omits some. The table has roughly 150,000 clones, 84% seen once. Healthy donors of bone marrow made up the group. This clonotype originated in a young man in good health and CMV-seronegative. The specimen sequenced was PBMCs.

The CDR3 region is CASSIGQGRTYEQYF. CDR3 DNA sequence: TGTGCCAGTAGTATAGGACAGGGGCGGACCTACGAGCAGTACTTC. V and J are TRBV19 and TRBJ2-7; 8 bases match TRBD1. The V and J ends lost 1 base and 2 bases, in that order; junction bases with no gene match: 4. Per the germline V gene, CDR1 is LNHDA and CDR2 is SQIVND (reference sequence). The CDR3 is 15 amino acids.